This TCR beta chain comes out of a study of tumour-infiltrating T cells in Burkitt lymphoma. Study-wide background: Repertoire clonality predicted overall and progression-free survival.

Looked up from germline, CDR1 is LNHDA and CDR2 is SQIVND (reference sequence). CDR3 size: 12 residues. Trimming took off 3 bases at V and 8 bases at J, with 9 bases between the two ends. The repertoire was sequenced with immunoSEQ multiplex PCR; TCRdb's copy has only in-frame clones and lacks some. This table holds approximately 15,000 clones, roughly 80% found once. This sequence was found in a human donor with diffuse large B-cell lymphoma. Input material: tumor tissue. This chain joins TRBV19 and TRBJ2-3; maybe TRBD2 (6 bases). The CDR3 bases are TGTGCCAGTAGTATTTGGAGGGCTACGCAGTATTTT. Protein sequence: CASSIWRATQYF.